These 2 T cell receptor beta chains were sequenced from one sample in a study of shared clonotypes between healthy human individuals. Assay used: immunoSEQ multiplex PCR; TCRdb lists only in-frame clones, some missing. The sample lists around 200,000 clones, about 66% seen once, with roughly a tenth in the top ten. Source material: memory CD4+ T cells sorted from blood. Noted subset: CD45RA-negative fraction. The receptors derive from a man aged 25 to 40 in good health.

The CDR3 protein is CSVMLGAYEQYF. CDR3 bases: TGCAGCGTAATGCTAGGCGCTTACGAGCAGTACTTC. The rearrangement links TRBV29-1 to TRBJ2-7; unclear D gene. Germline assignment: CDR1 SQVTM and CDR2 ANQGSEA. Deletions cut 6 bases from V and 4 bases from J, with 13 bases between. The CDR3 covers 12 residues.

The chain couples TRBV28 to TRBJ2-3, with 10 bases matching TRBD2. The J segment lost 2 bases and the V segment lost 11 bases, leaving 13 bases of the junction unmatched. From germline, CDR1 is MDHEN and CDR2 SYDVKM. This CDR3 is built from 16 residues. CDR3 amino acids: CAATLAGVGYTDTQYF. The CDR3 DNA follows: TGTGCCGCGACCCTAGCGGGAGTGGGATACACAGATACGCAGTATTTT.